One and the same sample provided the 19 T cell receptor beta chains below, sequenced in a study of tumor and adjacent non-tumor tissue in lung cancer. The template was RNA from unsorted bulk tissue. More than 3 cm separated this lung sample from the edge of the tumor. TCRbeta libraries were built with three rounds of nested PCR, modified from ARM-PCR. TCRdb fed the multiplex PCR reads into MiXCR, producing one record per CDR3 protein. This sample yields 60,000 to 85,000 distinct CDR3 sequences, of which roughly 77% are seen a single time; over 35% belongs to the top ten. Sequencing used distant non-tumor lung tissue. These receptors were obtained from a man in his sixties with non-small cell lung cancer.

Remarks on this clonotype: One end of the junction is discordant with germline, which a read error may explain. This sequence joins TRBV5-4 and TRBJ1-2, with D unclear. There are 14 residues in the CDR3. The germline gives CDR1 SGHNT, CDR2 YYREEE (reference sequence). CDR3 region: CASRHDLSNYGYTF. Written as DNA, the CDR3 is TGTGCCAGCAGGCACGATCTGTCTAATTATGGCTACACCTTC.

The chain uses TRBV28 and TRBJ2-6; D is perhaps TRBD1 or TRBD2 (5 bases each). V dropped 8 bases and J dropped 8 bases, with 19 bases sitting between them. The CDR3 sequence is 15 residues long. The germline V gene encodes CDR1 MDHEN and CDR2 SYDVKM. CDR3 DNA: TGTGCCAGCGGGACGGGGTTCCCCGGGACCAACGTCCTGACTTTC. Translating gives CASGTGFPGTNVLTF.

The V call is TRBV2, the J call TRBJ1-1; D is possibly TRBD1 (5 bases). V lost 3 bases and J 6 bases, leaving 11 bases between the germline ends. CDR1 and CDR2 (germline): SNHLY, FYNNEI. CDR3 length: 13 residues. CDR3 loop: CASSDWGGAEAFF. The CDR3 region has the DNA TGTGCCAGCAGTGATTGGGGGGGGGCTGAAGCTTTCTTT. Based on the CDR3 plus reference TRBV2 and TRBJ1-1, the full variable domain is EPEVTQTPSHQVTQMGQEVILRCVPISNHLYFYWYRQILGQKVEFLVSFYNNEISEKSEIFDDQFSVERPDGSNFTLKIRSTKLEDSAMYFCASSDWGGAEAFFGQGTRLTVV.

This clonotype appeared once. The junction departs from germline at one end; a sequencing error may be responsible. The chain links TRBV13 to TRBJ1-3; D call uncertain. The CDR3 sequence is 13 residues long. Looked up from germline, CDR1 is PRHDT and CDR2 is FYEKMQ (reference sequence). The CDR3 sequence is CASSLLGRNIIYF. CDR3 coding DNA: TGTGCCAGCAGCCTACTTGGAAGAAACATCATATATTTT.

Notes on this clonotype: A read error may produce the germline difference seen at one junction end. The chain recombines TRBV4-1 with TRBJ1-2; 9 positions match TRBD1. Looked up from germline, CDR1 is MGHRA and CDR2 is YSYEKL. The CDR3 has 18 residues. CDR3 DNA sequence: TGCGCCAGCAGCCAAGACAGCGGGACAGGGTACGTCAACTATGACTACACCTTC. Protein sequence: CASSQDSGTGYVNYDYTF.

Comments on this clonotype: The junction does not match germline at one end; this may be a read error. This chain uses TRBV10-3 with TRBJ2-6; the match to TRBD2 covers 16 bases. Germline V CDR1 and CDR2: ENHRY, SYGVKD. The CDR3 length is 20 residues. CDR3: CAISEHGTSGRDYGANVLAF. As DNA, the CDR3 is TGTGCCATCAGTGAACATGGGACTAGCGGGAGGGACTATGGGGCCAACGTCTTGGCTTTC.

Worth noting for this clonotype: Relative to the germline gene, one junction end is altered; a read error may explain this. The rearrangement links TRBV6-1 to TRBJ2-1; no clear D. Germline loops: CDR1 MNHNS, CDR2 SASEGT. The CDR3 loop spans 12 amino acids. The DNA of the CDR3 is TGTGCCAGCAGGGAAGTGGTCAATGAGCAGTTCTTC. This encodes CASREVVNEQFF.

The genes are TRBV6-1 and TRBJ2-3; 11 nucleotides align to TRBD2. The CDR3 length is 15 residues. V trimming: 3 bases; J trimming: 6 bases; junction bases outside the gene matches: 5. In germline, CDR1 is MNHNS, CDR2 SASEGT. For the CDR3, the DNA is TGTGCCAGCAGTGATGTTAGCGGGAGGGCCGATACGCAGTATTTT. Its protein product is CASSDVSGRADTQYF.

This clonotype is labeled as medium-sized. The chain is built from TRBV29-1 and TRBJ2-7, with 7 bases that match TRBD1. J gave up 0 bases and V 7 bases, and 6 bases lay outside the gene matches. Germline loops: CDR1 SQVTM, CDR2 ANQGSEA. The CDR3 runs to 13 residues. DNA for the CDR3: TGCAGCGCAACAGGGGCTAACTCCTACGAGCAGTACTTC. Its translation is CSATGANSYEQYF.

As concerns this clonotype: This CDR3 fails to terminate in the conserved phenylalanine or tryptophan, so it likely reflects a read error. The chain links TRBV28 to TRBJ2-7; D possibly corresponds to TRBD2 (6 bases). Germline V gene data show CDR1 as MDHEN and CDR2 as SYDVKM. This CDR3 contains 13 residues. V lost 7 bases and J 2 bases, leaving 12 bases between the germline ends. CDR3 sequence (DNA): TGTGCCAGCATTAGGCGGGGTCCCTACGAGCAGTACCTC. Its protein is CASIRRGPYEQYL.

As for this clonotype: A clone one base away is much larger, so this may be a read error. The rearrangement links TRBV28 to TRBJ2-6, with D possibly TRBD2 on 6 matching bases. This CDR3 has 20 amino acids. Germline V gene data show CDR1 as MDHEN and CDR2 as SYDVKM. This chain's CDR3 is CASCLSREAYSSSGANVLTF. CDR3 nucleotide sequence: TGTGCCAGCTGTTTATCGAGGGAGGCCTACTCTAGCTCTGGGGCCAACGTCCTGACTTTC.

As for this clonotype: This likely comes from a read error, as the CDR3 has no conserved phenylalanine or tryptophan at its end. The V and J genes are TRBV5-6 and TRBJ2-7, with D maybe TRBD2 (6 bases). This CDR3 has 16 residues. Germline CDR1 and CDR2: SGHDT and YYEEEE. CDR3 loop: CANSLAGGAVSYEQYL. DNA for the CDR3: TGTGCCAACAGCTTGGCGGGCGGGGCCGTCTCCTACGAGCAGTACCTC.

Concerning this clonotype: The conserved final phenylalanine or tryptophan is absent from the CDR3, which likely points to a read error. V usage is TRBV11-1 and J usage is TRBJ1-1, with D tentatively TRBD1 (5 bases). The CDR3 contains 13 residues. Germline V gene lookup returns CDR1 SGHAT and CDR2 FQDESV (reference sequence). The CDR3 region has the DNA TGTGCCACCAGCTTAGCGCCGGGGGTTGAAGCTTTCTTA. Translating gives CATSLAPGVEAFL.

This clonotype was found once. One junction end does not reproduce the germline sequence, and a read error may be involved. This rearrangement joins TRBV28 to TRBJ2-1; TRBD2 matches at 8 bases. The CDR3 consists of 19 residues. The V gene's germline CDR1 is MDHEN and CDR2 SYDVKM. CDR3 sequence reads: CASIFEGTGLAGSYNKQFF. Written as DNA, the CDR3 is TGTGCCAGCATTTTTGAAGGTACCGGATTAGCGGGAAGCTACAATAAGCAGTTCTTC.

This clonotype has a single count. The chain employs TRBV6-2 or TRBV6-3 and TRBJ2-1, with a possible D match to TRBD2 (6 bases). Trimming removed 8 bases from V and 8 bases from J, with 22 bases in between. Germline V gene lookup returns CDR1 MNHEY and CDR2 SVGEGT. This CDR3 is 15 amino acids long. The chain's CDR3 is CASGHNRDGSDEQFF. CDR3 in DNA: TGTGCCAGCGGTCACAATAGAGACGGGAGCGATGAGCAGTTCTTC.

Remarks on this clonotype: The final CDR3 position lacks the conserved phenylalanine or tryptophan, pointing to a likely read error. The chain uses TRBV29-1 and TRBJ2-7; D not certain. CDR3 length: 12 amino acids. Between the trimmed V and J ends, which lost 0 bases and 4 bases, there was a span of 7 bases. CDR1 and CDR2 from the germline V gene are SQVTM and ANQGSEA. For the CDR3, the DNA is TGCAGCGTTGAAGAACATAAGTACGAGCAGTACCTC. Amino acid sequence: CSVEEHKYEQYL.

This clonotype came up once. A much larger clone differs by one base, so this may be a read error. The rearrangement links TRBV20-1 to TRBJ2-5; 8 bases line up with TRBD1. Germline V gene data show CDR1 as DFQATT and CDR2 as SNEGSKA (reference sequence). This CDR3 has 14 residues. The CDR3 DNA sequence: TGCAGTGCTCAGCGGACGACAGGGGATGGGACCAAGTACTTC. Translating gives CSAQRTTGDGTKYF.

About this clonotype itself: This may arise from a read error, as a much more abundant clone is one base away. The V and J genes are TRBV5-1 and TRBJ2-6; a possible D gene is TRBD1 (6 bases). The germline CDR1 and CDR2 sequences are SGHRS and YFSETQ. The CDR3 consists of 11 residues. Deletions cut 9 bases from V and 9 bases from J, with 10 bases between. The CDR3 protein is CAITDSNVLTF. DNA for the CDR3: TGCGCCATCACGGACAGCAACGTCCTGACTTTC. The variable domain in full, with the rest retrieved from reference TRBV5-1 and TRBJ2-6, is KAGVTQTPRYLIKTRGQQVTLSCSPISGHRSVSWYQQTPGQGLQFLFEYFSETQRNKGNFPGRFSGRQFSNSRSEMNVSTLELGDSALYLCAITDSNVLTFGAGSRLTVL.

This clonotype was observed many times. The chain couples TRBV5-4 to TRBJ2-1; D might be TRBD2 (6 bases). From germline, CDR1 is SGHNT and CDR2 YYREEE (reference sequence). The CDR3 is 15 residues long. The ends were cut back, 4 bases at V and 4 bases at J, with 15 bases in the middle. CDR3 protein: CASSGGTFSYNEQFF. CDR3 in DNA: TGTGCCAGCAGCGGCGGGACCTTCTCATACAATGAGCAGTTCTTC. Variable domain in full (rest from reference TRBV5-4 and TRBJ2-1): ETGVTQSPTHLIKTRGQQVTLRCSSQSGHNTVSWYQQALGQGPQFIFQYYREEENGRGNFPPRFSGLQFPNYSSELNVNALELDDSALYLCASSGGTFSYNEQFFGPGTRLTVL.